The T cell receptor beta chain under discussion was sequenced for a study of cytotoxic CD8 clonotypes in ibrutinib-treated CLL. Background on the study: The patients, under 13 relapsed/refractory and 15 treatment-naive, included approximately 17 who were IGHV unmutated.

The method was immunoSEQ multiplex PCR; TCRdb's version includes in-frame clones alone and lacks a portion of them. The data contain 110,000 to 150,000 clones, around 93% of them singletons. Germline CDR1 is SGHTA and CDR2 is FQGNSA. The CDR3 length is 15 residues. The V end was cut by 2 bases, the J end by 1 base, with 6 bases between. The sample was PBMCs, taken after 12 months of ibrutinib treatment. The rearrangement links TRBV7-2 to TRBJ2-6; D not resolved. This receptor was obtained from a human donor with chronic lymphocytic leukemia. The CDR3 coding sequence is TGTGCCAGCAGCTTATCGTGGTCTGGGGCCAACGTCCTGACTTTC. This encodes CASSLSWSGANVLTF. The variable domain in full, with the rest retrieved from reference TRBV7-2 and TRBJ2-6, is GAGVSQSPSNKVTEKGKDVELRCDPISGHTALYWYRQSLGQGLEFLIYFQGNSAPDKSGLPSDRFSAERTGGSVSTLTIQRTQQEDSAVYLCASSLSWSGANVLTFGAGSRLTVL.